The rows below give T cell receptor beta chains drawn from one sample of a study of T cells in Graves' hyperthyroidism and ophthalmopathy. Using its own MiXCR run on the multiplex PCR reads, TCRdb lists one record per CDR3 protein. The data show 360,000 or so distinct CDR3 sequences, around 15% seen once. The specimen sequenced was blood. All receptors derive from a woman aged 55-75 years with Graves' ophthalmopathy. Both conserved end residues are part of each CDR3. Each record gives: J gene, D gene, V gene, clone size, CDR3 protein, CDR3 DNA. A D gene is named only where the DNA matches it firmly. Clone sizes are given selectively: once, few, many, or a class where the clone is expanded.

j_call: TRBJ2-3; d_call: NA; v_call: TRBV4-2; clone_size: few; cdr3_aa: CASSRKTGGVSTDTQYF; cdr3_nt: TGTGCCAGCAGCCGCAAGACGGGTGGAGTTAGCACAGATACGCAGTATTTT
j_call: TRBJ2-1; d_call: NA; v_call: TRBV24-1; clone_size: few; cdr3_aa: CAAMGHPGTKQFF; cdr3_nt: TGTGCCGCGATGGGACATCCCGGGACGAAGCAGTTCTTC
j_call: TRBJ2-7; d_call: TRBD2; v_call: TRBV20-1; clone_size: many; cdr3_aa: CSARGGLAGLWSYEQYF; cdr3_nt: TGCAGTGCTAGAGGGGGGCTAGCGGGATTGTGGTCCTACGAGCAGTACTTC
j_call: TRBJ2-3; d_call: TRBD2; v_call: TRBV6-2/TRBV6-3; clone_size: few; cdr3_aa: CASSPQAGGITDTQYF; cdr3_nt: TGTGCCAGCAGTCCTCAAGCGGGAGGGATCACAGATACGCAGTATTTT
j_call: TRBJ2-1; d_call: NA; v_call: TRBV27; clone_size: many; cdr3_aa: CASSFERGTYNEQFF; cdr3_nt: TGTGCCAGCAGTTTCGAAAGGGGGACCTACAATGAGCAGTTCTTC
j_call: TRBJ2-3; d_call: NA; v_call: TRBV10-1; clone_size: once; cdr3_aa: CASSGRLSTDTQYF; cdr3_nt: TGCGCCAGCAGTGGCCGGTTAAGCACAGATACGCAGTATTTT
j_call: TRBJ2-7; d_call: NA; v_call: TRBV3-1; clone_size: many; cdr3_aa: CASSQAGIAEQYF; cdr3_nt: TGTGCCAGCAGCCAGGCAGGGATAGCCGAGCAGTACTTC
j_call: TRBJ2-1; d_call: TRBD2; v_call: TRBV28; clone_size: once; cdr3_aa: CASSILAGGTGSYNEQFF; cdr3_nt: TGTGCCAGCAGCATACTAGCGGGAGGGACGGGATCCTACAATGAGCAGTTCTTC
j_call: TRBJ1-5; d_call: TRBD1; v_call: TRBV24-1; clone_size: many; cdr3_aa: CATSDNRGRASNQPQHF; cdr3_nt: TGTGCCACCAGTGATAACAGGGGGCGAGCAAGCAATCAGCCCCAGCATTTT
j_call: TRBJ1-1; d_call: NA; v_call: TRBV6-1; clone_size: many; cdr3_aa: CASSRDGKNTEAFF; cdr3_nt: TGTGCCAGCAGCCGGGACGGGAAGAACACTGAAGCTTTCTTT
j_call: TRBJ2-7; d_call: TRBD1; v_call: TRBV28; clone_size: many; cdr3_aa: CASRSFGGQDEQYF; cdr3_nt: TGTGCCAGCCGCAGTTTCGGGGGACAGGACGAGCAGTACTTC
j_call: TRBJ2-5; d_call: TRBD2; v_call: TRBV13; clone_size: many; cdr3_aa: CASSWGLADQETQYF; cdr3_nt: TGTGCCAGCAGCTGGGGACTAGCGGACCAAGAGACCCAGTACTTC
j_call: TRBJ1-5; d_call: TRBD1; v_call: TRBV18; clone_size: many; cdr3_aa: CASSPIGPGQGYQPQHF; cdr3_nt: TGTGCCAGCTCACCTATAGGACCGGGACAGGGCTATCAGCCCCAGCATTTT
j_call: TRBJ2-2; d_call: NA; v_call: TRBV19; clone_size: few; cdr3_aa: CASSEDTPLGHKAPGELFF; cdr3_nt: TGTGCCAGTAGTGAGGACACGCCGTTAGGTCATAAGGCCCCCGGGGAGCTGTTTTTT
j_call: TRBJ2-1; d_call: TRBD1; v_call: TRBV29-1; clone_size: NA; cdr3_aa: CSVRQGANEQFF; cdr3_nt: TGCAGCGTTAGGCAGGGGGCTAATGAGCAGTTCTTC
j_call: TRBJ2-1; d_call: TRBD2; v_call: TRBV5-1; clone_size: many; cdr3_aa: CASSPGLAEQFF; cdr3_nt: TGCGCCAGCAGCCCGGGACTAGCTGAGCAGTTCTTC
j_call: TRBJ2-1; d_call: NA; v_call: TRBV5-6; clone_size: NA; cdr3_aa: CASSYSPGLYNEQFF; cdr3_nt: TGTGCCAGCAGCTATTCTCCGGGACTTTACAATGAGCAGTTCTTC
j_call: TRBJ2-1; d_call: TRBD2; v_call: TRBV7-8; clone_size: many; cdr3_aa: CASSPGLAGTYNEQFF; cdr3_nt: TGTGCCAGCAGCCCGGGACTAGCGGGAACCTACAATGAGCAGTTCTTC
j_call: TRBJ2-1; d_call: TRBD2; v_call: TRBV18; clone_size: many; cdr3_aa: CASSGLAGGYEQFF; cdr3_nt: TGTGCCAGCTCGGGACTAGCGGGAGGCTATGAGCAGTTCTTC
j_call: TRBJ2-1; d_call: TRBD2; v_call: TRBV6-1; clone_size: many; cdr3_aa: CASSEEGLVAGVVDEQFF; cdr3_nt: TGTGCCAGCAGTGAAGAGGGGCTGGTAGCGGGAGTAGTAGATGAGCAGTTCTTC
j_call: TRBJ2-7; d_call: NA; v_call: TRBV20-1; clone_size: NA; cdr3_aa: CSADRGNYEQYF; cdr3_nt: TGCAGTGCTGACCGGGGAAACTACGAGCAGTACTTC
j_call: TRBJ2-1; d_call: TRBD2; v_call: TRBV11-2; clone_size: many; cdr3_aa: CASSPRTSGIEQFF; cdr3_nt: TGTGCCAGCAGCCCGAGGACTAGCGGGATTGAGCAGTTCTTC
j_call: TRBJ1-5; d_call: TRBD1; v_call: TRBV20-1; clone_size: few; cdr3_aa: CSAPDRGPNQPQHF; cdr3_nt: TGCAGTGCTCCGGACAGGGGGCCTAATCAGCCCCAGCATTTT
j_call: TRBJ1-4; d_call: TRBD1; v_call: TRBV19; clone_size: few; cdr3_aa: CASSKGQGTRTGEKLFF; cdr3_nt: TGTGCCAGCTCTAAGGGACAGGGGACCCGCACGGGGGAAAAACTGTTTTTT
j_call: TRBJ2-7; d_call: NA; v_call: TRBV13; clone_size: few; cdr3_aa: CASSLAGPLSIYEQYF; cdr3_nt: TGTGCCAGCAGCTTAGCTGGTCCCCTATCTATCTACGAGCAGTACTTC
j_call: TRBJ2-1; d_call: TRBD2; v_call: TRBV19; clone_size: NA; cdr3_aa: CASSEPPGGARDEQFF; cdr3_nt: TGTGCCAGTAGTGAGCCCCCGGGGGGGGCCAGGGATGAGCAGTTCTTC
j_call: TRBJ1-1; d_call: NA; v_call: TRBV6-4; clone_size: NA; cdr3_aa: CASSDGRNTEAFF; cdr3_nt: TGTGCCAGCAGTGACGGGAGGAACACTGAAGCTTTCTTT
j_call: TRBJ1-1; d_call: TRBD1; v_call: TRBV12-3/TRBV12-4; clone_size: many; cdr3_aa: CASSRTGALTNTEAFF; cdr3_nt: TGTGCCAGCAGTCGGACAGGGGCACTCACAAACACTGAAGCTTTCTTT
j_call: TRBJ1-2; d_call: TRBD1; v_call: TRBV10-3; clone_size: NA; cdr3_aa: CAISESGTGMDYGYTF; cdr3_nt: TGTGCCATCAGTGAGTCCGGGACAGGGATGGACTATGGCTACACCTTC
j_call: TRBJ2-7; d_call: TRBD2; v_call: TRBV5-1; clone_size: many; cdr3_aa: CASRSGSGWEQYF; cdr3_nt: TGCGCCAGCCGGAGCGGGAGTGGGTGGGAGCAGTACTTC
j_call: TRBJ1-1; d_call: NA; v_call: TRBV7-9; clone_size: NA; cdr3_aa: CASSQLKNTEAFF; cdr3_nt: TGTGCCAGCAGCCAGTTAAAGAACACTGAAGCTTTCTTT
j_call: TRBJ2-1; d_call: NA; v_call: TRBV20-1; clone_size: many; cdr3_aa: CSASTPTRGDEQFF; cdr3_nt: TGCAGTGCTTCTACACCGACTAGGGGGGATGAGCAGTTCTTC
j_call: TRBJ1-5; d_call: NA; v_call: TRBV19; clone_size: NA; cdr3_aa: CAGGPLNQPQHF; cdr3_nt: TGTGCCGGTGGGCCCCTAAATCAGCCCCAGCATTTT
j_call: TRBJ2-1; d_call: NA; v_call: TRBV2; clone_size: many; cdr3_aa: CASSGPSSYNEQFF; cdr3_nt: TGTGCCAGCAGTGGGCCGAGCTCCTACAATGAGCAGTTCTTC
j_call: TRBJ2-5; d_call: TRBD1; v_call: TRBV29-1; clone_size: many; cdr3_aa: CSVNTGTGRETQYF; cdr3_nt: TGCAGCGTTAACACCGGGACAGGGAGAGAGACCCAGTACTTC
j_call: TRBJ1-5; d_call: NA; v_call: TRBV12-3/TRBV12-4; clone_size: many; cdr3_aa: CASSPATGNQPQHF; cdr3_nt: TGTGCCAGCAGCCCCGCCACAGGGAATCAGCCCCAGCATTTT
j_call: TRBJ2-1; d_call: NA; v_call: TRBV2; clone_size: many; cdr3_aa: CASSELNEQFF; cdr3_nt: TGTGCCAGCAGTGAACTCAATGAGCAGTTCTTC
j_call: TRBJ2-1; d_call: NA; v_call: TRBV12-3/TRBV12-4; clone_size: many; cdr3_aa: CASRTGEGHTLNEQFF; cdr3_nt: TGTGCCAGCAGAACAGGGGAGGGGCACACATTGAATGAGCAGTTCTTC
j_call: TRBJ2-2; d_call: NA; v_call: TRBV19; clone_size: NA; cdr3_aa: CASSIWGGRAGELFF; cdr3_nt: TGTGCCAGTAGTATTTGGGGGGGCAGAGCCGGGGAGCTGTTTTTT
j_call: TRBJ1-1; d_call: NA; v_call: TRBV6-1; clone_size: many; cdr3_aa: CASSVTGTYGAKKNTEAFF; cdr3_nt: TGTGCCAGCAGTGTAACAGGGACTTACGGGGCGAAGAAGAACACTGAAGCTTTCTTT